The sequence of this TCR beta chain was determined in a study of sequential checkpoint blockade in melanoma. Study in general: Arm A got nivolumab then ipilimumab; arm B the reverse, 1:1. Maintenance nivolumab came after either treatment sequence.

The J segment lost 4 bases and the V segment lost 1 base, leaving 0 bases of the junction unmatched. Germline loops: CDR1 SQVTM, CDR2 ANQGSEA. The CDR3 has 12 amino acids. Data came from immunoSEQ multiplex PCR; TCRdb stores just in-frame clones and leaves some out. Found here are approximately 17,000 clones, around 80% of them singletons; the top ten hold 12%. Treatment here: randomized to nivolumab then ipilimumab (arm A) or the reverse (arm B). No patient had prior DNA-damaging chemotherapy. Live CD3+CD8+ CD19− CD56− cells were sorted from PBMCs. This material consisted of CD8+ T cells sorted from blood (inferred from file names), taken from a patient given nivolumab and ipilimumab in sequence. This clonotype was sampled from a human donor with melanoma. The chain recombines TRBV29-1 with TRBJ2-7; 8 nucleotides line up with TRBD2. The CDR3 coding sequence is TGCAGCGTTGAAGTAGCGGGGTACGAGCAGTACTTC. Residues: CSVEVAGYEQYF.